This TCR beta chain was obtained from a study of blood T cell repertoires in COVID-19. Study-level information: Both acute and convalescent COVID-19 samples were obtained from the United States, Italy and Spain.

TCRdb keeps only in-frame clones here, not all; method: immunoSEQ multiplex PCR. The sample lists approximately 190,000 clones; about four fifths were seen once. The material sequenced was peripheral blood. The source of this sequence is a woman between 35 and 50 years old with acute or convalescent COVID-19.

CDR3 DNA: TGTGCCTGGGGAGACAGGTACGCTTTCTTT. Translating gives CAWGDRYAFF. This sequence joins TRBV30 and TRBJ1-1; maybe TRBD1 (6 bases). V lost 5 bases to trimming and J lost 11 bases, with 12 bases between them. Germline V gene data show CDR1 as GTSNPN and CDR2 as SVGIG (reference sequence). CDR3 length: 10 amino acids.